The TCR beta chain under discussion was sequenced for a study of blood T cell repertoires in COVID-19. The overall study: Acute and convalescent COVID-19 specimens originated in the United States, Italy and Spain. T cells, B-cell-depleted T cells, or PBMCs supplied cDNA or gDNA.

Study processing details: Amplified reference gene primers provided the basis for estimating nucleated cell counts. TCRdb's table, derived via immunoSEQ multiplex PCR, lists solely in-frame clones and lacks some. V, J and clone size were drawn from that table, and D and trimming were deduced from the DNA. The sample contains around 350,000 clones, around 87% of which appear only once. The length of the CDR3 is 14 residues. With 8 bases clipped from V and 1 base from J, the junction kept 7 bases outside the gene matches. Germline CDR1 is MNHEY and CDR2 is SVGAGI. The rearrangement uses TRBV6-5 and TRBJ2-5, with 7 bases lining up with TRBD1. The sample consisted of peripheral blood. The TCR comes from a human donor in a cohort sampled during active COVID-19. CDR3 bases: TGTGCCAGCCGGAAAAGGGACAGCCAAGAGACCCAGTACTTC. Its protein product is CASRKRDSQETQYF.